One and the same sample provided the 30 T cell receptor beta chains below, sequenced in a study of OX40 agonist ivuxolimab in advanced cancers. The method was immunoSEQ multiplex PCR; TCRdb's version includes in-frame clones alone and lacks a portion of them. Counted here are approximately 86,000 clones, about nine tenths occurring once; the ten biggest clones make up 0.25% to 0.35%. The sample here was CD4+ or CD8+ T cells sorted from blood, taken in a trial of the OX40 agonist ivuxolimab. The receptors come from an adult with an advanced solid tumor such as melanoma, head and neck, liver or kidney cancer.

V is TRBV6-5 and J is TRBJ2-7; either TRBD1 or TRBD2 may fit D (5 bases each). The CDR3 is made up of 12 amino acids. CDR1 and CDR2 from the germline V gene are MNHEY and SVGAGI. Trimming shortened V by 7 bases and J by 13 bases, and 20 bases separated the two germline ends. CDR3 sequence (DNA): TGTGCCAGCACTCGGGACGGCTCGTTACTCTACTTC. This codes for CASTRDGSLLYF.

Written as DNA, the CDR3 is TGCGCCAGCAGCTTGGGCGGGGACTACAATGAGCAGTTCTTC. Its protein product is CASSLGGDYNEQFF. The rearrangement links TRBV5-1 to TRBJ2-1; weak D call: TRBD2 (6 bases). The CDR3 sequence is 14 residues long. V lost 0 bases and J lost 3, with 7 bases in between. CDR1 SGHRS and CDR2 YFSETQ come from the germline V gene.

The chain combines TRBV6-6 with TRBJ2-5; no firm D call. V was pared by 6 bases and J by 2 bases, with 7 bases between. Germline assignment: CDR1 MNHNY and CDR2 SVGAGI (reference sequence). The CDR3 is made up of 12 amino acids. The CDR3 region has the DNA TGTGCCAGCAGGGGCAGACAAGAGACCCAGTACTTC. Its translation: CASRGRQETQYF.

The chain employs TRBV9 and TRBJ2-1; 13 positions match TRBD2. Germline trimming cut 3 bases from V and 15 bases from J; bases unmatched to any gene: 6. Germline assignment: CDR1 SGDLS and CDR2 YYNGEE. CDR3 length: 13 amino acids. CDR3 DNA: TGTGCCAGCAGCGCGGGGACTAGCGGGACTCCGTTCTTC. This translates into CASSAGTSGTPFF.

The J gene is TRBJ2-3, the V gene TRBV5-6; the D is unclear. V lost 4 bases to trimming and J lost 1 base, with 13 bases between them. Germline lookup yields CDR1 SGHDT and CDR2 YYEEEE. The CDR3 is 15 residues long. The CDR3 is CASSPGLRGTDTQYF. In nucleotides, the CDR3 is TGTGCCAGCAGCCCTGGGCTTAGGGGCACAGATACGCAGTATTTT.

The rearrangement links TRBV6-5 to TRBJ1-4; TRBD1 matches at 7 bases. The CDR3 runs 14 residues. The V gene end was trimmed by 2 bases and the J gene end by 6 bases; junction bases not matched to a gene: 3. CDR1 and CDR2 from the germline V gene are MNHEY and SVGAGI. Here the CDR3 DNA reads TGTGCCAGCAGTTACGGTCAGGGGGATGAAAAACTGTTTTTT. This translates into CASSYGQGDEKLFF.

The chain has TRBV28 and TRBJ2-2; 9 bases agree with TRBD1. V was clipped by 7 bases and J by 4 bases; unmatched bases: 10. CDR1 and CDR2 (germline): MDHEN, SYDVKM. The CDR3 totals 16 residues. The DNA for the CDR3 is TGTGCCAGCAAACGACCGGGACAGGGTTTCACCGGGGAGCTGTTTTTT. It specifies CASKRPGQGFTGELFF. The full variable domain, completed using reference TRBV28 and TRBJ2-2, is DVKVTQSSRYLVKRTGEKVFLECVQDMDHENMFWYRQDPGLGLRLIYFSYDVKMKEKGDIPEGYSVSREKKERFSLILESASTNQTSMYLCASKRPGQGFTGELFFGEGSRLTVL.

The gene calls are TRBV7-2 and TRBJ2-1; D not resolved. In germline, CDR1 is SGHTA, CDR2 FQGNSA. The CDR3 has 16 amino acids. Deletions cut 0 bases from V and 0 bases from J, with 9 bases between. CDR3 in DNA: TGTGCCAGCAGCTTAGCGGGAATCAGCTCCTACAATGAGCAGTTCTTC. Its translation: CASSLAGISSYNEQFF. Using reference TRBV7-2 and TRBJ2-1 for the parts outside the CDR3, the full variable domain is GAGVSQSPSNKVTEKGKDVELRCDPISGHTALYWYRQSLGQGLEFLIYFQGNSAPDKSGLPSDRFSAERTGGSVSTLTIQRTQQEDSAVYLCASSLAGISSYNEQFFGPGTRLTVL.

In nucleotides, the CDR3 is TGTGCCAGCAGCCCAGGGCGGGGGGACTCAGGGACGGTGTCCTACGAGCAGTACTTC. It is translated as CASSPGRGDSGTVSYEQYF. This chain uses TRBV28 with TRBJ2-7; 8 nucleotides line up with TRBD2. Germline V gene lookup returns CDR1 MDHEN and CDR2 SYDVKM. CDR3 length: 19 amino acids. J lost 1 base, V lost 6 bases, and 20 bases had no gene match.

The V and J genes are TRBV27 and TRBJ2-7; no firm D call. CDR3 size: 13 residues. Looked up from germline, CDR1 is MNHEY and CDR2 is SMNVEV (reference sequence). Trimming took off 5 bases at V and 2 bases at J, with 10 bases between the two ends. The CDR3 is CASSDLRTYEQYF. CDR3 DNA: TGTGCCAGCAGTGACCTGAGAACCTACGAGCAGTACTTC.

The chain joins TRBV9 to TRBJ2-5, with D perhaps being TRBD1 or TRBD2 (6 bases each). The V gene lost 0 bases and the J gene lost 5 bases, with 14 bases spanning the gap. Germline CDR1 SGDLS, CDR2 YYNGEE. CDR3 length equals 15 residues. CDR3 sequence reads: CASSVAAGEAETQYF. The CDR3 DNA reads as TGTGCCAGCAGCGTAGCGGCAGGGGAGGCGGAGACCCAGTACTTC.

The chain couples TRBV6-6 to TRBJ1-1, with 9 bases lining up with TRBD1. The V gene's germline CDR1 is MNHNY and CDR2 SVGAGI (reference sequence). The CDR3 covers 14 residues. V shed 2 bases and J 3 bases; nucleotides not matched to a gene: 1. The CDR3 nucleotides are TGTGCCAGCAGTTACGGACAGGGGTACACTGAAGCTTTCTTT. Translating gives CASSYGQGYTEAFF.

V and J are TRBV29-1 and TRBJ1-4; the D is unclear. This CDR3 is built from 13 residues. Germline V gene data show CDR1 as SQVTM and CDR2 as ANQGSEA. The germline V and J ends were trimmed by 4 bases and 7 bases, with 13 bases remaining between them. CDR3 in amino acids: CSVVGMASEKLFF. The CDR3 coding sequence is TGCAGCGTTGTGGGGATGGCAAGTGAAAAACTGTTTTTT.

This clone was seen a handful of times. V gene TRBV10-3 combines with J gene TRBJ2-3, with D possibly TRBD1 on 6 matching bases. This CDR3 region has 14 residues. Germline CDR1 is ENHRY and CDR2 is SYGVKD. V lost 7 bases to trimming and J lost 3 bases, with 14 bases between them. DNA for the CDR3: TGTGCCATCAAATCGAACAGGGTGACAGATACGCAGTATTTT. This gives the protein CAIKSNRVTDTQYF.

This clone was found once. J is TRBJ2-3 and V is TRBV27; maybe TRBD2 (6 bases). V was clipped by 6 bases and J by 6 bases, with 10 bases between them. CDR1 and CDR2 (germline): MNHEY, SMNVEV (reference sequence). The length of the CDR3 is 12 residues. CDR3 nucleotides: TGTGCCAGCAGGGGACTTTCGGATACGCAGTATTTT. Its translation: CASRGLSDTQYF.

CDR3 DNA: TGTGCCAGCAGCGGACAAGGCCGCACAGATACGCAGTATTTT. It codes for CASSGQGRTDTQYF. The chain recombines TRBV6-1 with TRBJ2-3, with a weak D call TRBD1 (5 bases). V lost 6 bases and J 1 base, leaving 11 bases between the germline ends. Germline CDR1 and CDR2: MNHNS and SASEGT. CDR3 length equals 14 residues.

The chain employs TRBV9 and TRBJ2-1; TRBD2 matches 10 bases. Germline loops: CDR1 SGDLS, CDR2 YYNGEE. The V segment lost 4 bases and the J segment 4 bases; nucleotides outside the gene matches: 5. The CDR3 sequence is 15 residues long. The CDR3 protein is CASSQAGGSYNEQFF. DNA of the CDR3: TGTGCCAGCAGCCAAGCGGGAGGGAGTTACAATGAGCAGTTCTTC.

The V call is TRBV11-3, the J call TRBJ2-7, with 12 bases fitting TRBD1. The V gene's germline CDR1 is SGHNT and CDR2 YENEEA. There are 16 residues in the CDR3. The V and J ends lost 0 bases and 5 bases, in that order; junction bases with no gene match: 5. CDR3 coding DNA: TGTGCCAGCAGCTTAGATGGGGACAGGGGGCTCAACGAGCAGTACTTC. Its translation is CASSLDGDRGLNEQYF. The full variable domain, in which reference TRBV11-3 and TRBJ2-7 provide the parts outside the CDR3, is EAGVVQSPRYKIIEKKQPVAFWCNPISGHNTLYWYLQNLGQGPELLIRYENEEAVDDSQLPKDRFSAERLKGVDSTLKIQPAELGDSAVYLCASSLDGDRGLNEQYFGPGTRLTVT.

The chain joins TRBV7-9 to TRBJ1-1; 7 bases fit TRBD1. CDR3 size: 15 residues. Unmatched junction bases numbered 7, after V lost 1 base and J lost 5 bases. Germline assignment: CDR1 SEHNR and CDR2 FQNEAQ (reference sequence). The CDR3 bases are TGTGCCAGCAGCTTAGGGGAAACAGGGGTAACTGAAGCTTTCTTT. As protein: CASSLGETGVTEAFF.

This sequence joins TRBV10-3 and TRBJ2-7; D possibly matches TRBD1 or TRBD2 (7 bases each). Looked up from germline, CDR1 is ENHRY and CDR2 is SYGVKD. This CDR3 has 15 residues. Trimming stripped 4 bases from V and 2 bases from J, with 15 bases between. The CDR3 reads CAISAQGGGPYEQYF. CDR3 sequence (DNA): TGTGCCATCAGTGCGCAGGGGGGGGGCCCCTACGAGCAGTACTTC.

The CDR3 sequence: CASSKAQRLGNTIYF. In DNA, the CDR3 is TGTGCCAGCAGCAAAGCGCAAAGGTTAGGAAACACCATATATTTT. The chain has TRBV21-1 and TRBJ1-3. TRBV21-1 is a documented pseudogene. This CDR3 comprises 15 residues.

The J gene is TRBJ2-7, the V gene TRBV27, with D possibly being TRBD1 (6 bases). V lost 3 bases, J lost 5 bases, and 11 bases lay in between. The CDR3 consists of 13 residues. Germline V lookup: CDR1 MNHEY, CDR2 SMNVEV (reference sequence). The CDR3 reads CASSFTNRDEQYF. DNA for the CDR3: TGTGCCAGCAGTTTCACGAACAGGGACGAGCAGTACTTC.

The rearrangement links TRBV4-3 to TRBJ2-1, with 9 bases aligning to TRBD2. V was pared by 1 base and J by 5 bases, with 3 bases of the junction left unmatched. The CDR3 runs 15 residues. The germline V gene has CDR1 LGHNA and CDR2 YSLEER. CDR3 DNA sequence: TGCGCCAGCAGCCAAGGGGCTAGCGGGAACAATGAGCAGTTCTTC. This translates into CASSQGASGNNEQFF.

The chain uses TRBV5-1 and TRBJ2-7; 14 positions agree with TRBD2. CDR1 and CDR2 from the germline V gene are SGHRS and YFSETQ. This CDR3 contains 18 residues. V dropped 1 base and J dropped 6; count of bases not matched to a gene: 12. The CDR3 spells CASSLNPSRGLAGVEQYF. The CDR3 coding sequence is TGCGCCAGCAGCTTGAACCCCAGCCGGGGACTAGCGGGAGTCGAGCAGTACTTC.

The V call is TRBV5-5, the J call TRBJ2-1; 10 nucleotides match TRBD2. The CDR3 consists of 13 residues. Trimming removed 2 bases from V and 10 bases from J; junction bases left unmatched: 3. The germline gives CDR1 SGHKS, CDR2 YYEKEE (reference sequence). The chain's CDR3 is CASSFQTSGEQFF. CDR3 DNA: TGTGCCAGCAGCTTCCAGACTAGCGGGGAGCAGTTCTTC. Drawing the rest from reference TRBV5-5 and TRBJ2-1, the complete variable domain is DAGVTQSPTHLIKTRGQQVTLRCSPISGHKSVSWYQQVLGQGPQFIFQYYEKEERGRGNFPDRFSARQFPNYSSELNVNALLLGDSALYLCASSFQTSGEQFFGPGTRLTVL.

The chain uses TRBV5-1 and TRBJ2-2, with D tentatively TRBD2 (6 bases). The CDR3 has 16 amino acids. Trimming took off 3 bases at V and 2 bases at J, with 14 bases between the two ends. In germline, CDR1 is SGHRS, CDR2 YFSETQ. The CDR3 here is CASSWGLRTNTGELFF. CDR3 nucleotide sequence: TGCGCCAGCAGCTGGGGACTCCGAACTAACACCGGGGAGCTGTTTTTT.

This chain connects TRBV7-2 to TRBJ1-3; D is unclear. The V gene lost 5 bases and the J gene lost 4 bases, with 15 bases spanning the gap. From germline, CDR1 is SGHTA and CDR2 FQGNSA. The CDR3 is made up of 15 amino acids. The CDR3 loop reads CASSPMSVLGNTIYF. CDR3 coding DNA: TGTGCCAGCAGCCCTATGTCTGTTTTGGGAAACACCATATATTTT. The whole variable domain, filled in from reference TRBV7-2 and TRBJ1-3, reads GAGVSQSPSNKVTEKGKDVELRCDPISGHTALYWYRQSLGQGLEFLIYFQGNSAPDKSGLPSDRFSAERTGGSVSTLTIQRTQQEDSAVYLCASSPMSVLGNTIYFGEGSWLTVV.

As DNA, the CDR3 is TGTGCCACCAGCAGAGCGGGAACACGGAATCAGCCCCAGCATTTT. It codes for CATSRAGTRNQPQHF. The chain joins TRBV15 to TRBJ1-5; D gene uncertain. The ends were cut back, 1 base at V and 4 bases at J, with 11 bases in the middle. CDR1 is LNHNV and CDR2 is YYDKDF in the germline V gene (reference sequence). The CDR3 has 15 amino acids. Drawing the rest from reference TRBV15 and TRBJ1-5, the complete variable domain is DAMVIQNPRYQVTQFGKPVTLSCSQTLNHNVMYWYQQKSSQAPKLLFHYYDKDFNNEADTPDNFQSRRPNTSFCFLDIRSPGLGDTAMYLCATSRAGTRNQPQHFGDGTRLSIL.

The chain recombines TRBV27 with TRBJ2-2, with 8 bases aligning to TRBD2. V lost 8 bases, J lost 4 bases, and 12 bases stayed unmatched. Germline V gene sequence: CDR1 MNHEY, CDR2 SMNVEV (reference sequence). The CDR3 sequence is 16 residues long. CDR3 sequence: CASGYYGAGGTGELFF. The CDR3 DNA follows: TGTGCCAGCGGATATTACGGGGCGGGGGGCACCGGGGAGCTGTTTTTT.

In DNA form, the CDR3 reads TGTGCCAGCAGCACCAGAGGAGGGGCCCTCTCAGTTCGCACAGATACGCAGTATTTT. This gives the protein CASSTRGGALSVRTDTQYF. V usage is TRBV7-2 and J usage is TRBJ2-3; D may be TRBD2 (6 bases). V lost 5 bases and J lost 1, with 25 bases in between. Germline CDR1 and CDR2: SGHTA and FQGNSA. This CDR3 comprises 19 residues.